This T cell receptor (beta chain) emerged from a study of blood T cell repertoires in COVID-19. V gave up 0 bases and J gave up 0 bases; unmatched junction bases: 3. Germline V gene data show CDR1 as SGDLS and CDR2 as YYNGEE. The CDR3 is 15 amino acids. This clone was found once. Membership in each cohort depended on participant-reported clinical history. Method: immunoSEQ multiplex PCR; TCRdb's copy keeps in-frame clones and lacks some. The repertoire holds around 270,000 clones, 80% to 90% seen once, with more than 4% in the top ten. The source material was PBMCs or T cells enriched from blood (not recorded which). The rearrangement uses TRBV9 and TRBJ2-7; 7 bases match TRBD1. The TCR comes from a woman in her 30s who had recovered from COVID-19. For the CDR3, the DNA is TGTGCCAGCAGCGTAGGACAGGGACCCTCCTACGAGCAGTACTTC. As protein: CASSVGQGPSYEQYF. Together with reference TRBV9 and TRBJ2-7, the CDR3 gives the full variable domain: DSGVTQTPKHLITATGQRVTLRCSPRSGDLSVYWYQQSLDQGLQFLIQYYNGEERAKGNILERFSAQQFPDLHSELNLSSLELGDSALYFCASSVGQGPSYEQYFGPGTRLTVT.